The 4 T cell receptor beta chains below come from one sample, sequenced in a study of T cell clonotyping in hematopoietic cell transplantation. Generated by immunoSEQ multiplex PCR, the TCRdb table keeps only in-frame clones and is missing some. Among several thousand clones, less than 70% were seen once, and the ten largest hold 20% to 25%. The sample in question was peripheral blood mononuclear cells, obtained 100 days after allogeneic stem cell transplant. The receptor set was obtained from a male patient over 55 who had an allogeneic stem cell transplant from an unrelated donor, so the T cells may come from the graft donor. Some clones in this sample may be carry-over from other donors' samples.

The chain couples TRBV6-5 to TRBJ2-1; tentatively, D is TRBD1 or TRBD2 (5 bases each). Trimming shortened V by 4 bases and J by 6 bases, and 13 bases separated the two germline ends. Per the germline V gene, CDR1 is MNHEY and CDR2 is SVGAGI. The CDR3 is 14 amino acids. DNA for the CDR3: TGTGCCAGCAGTTCGGGACCACGGGTCAATGAGCAGTTCTTC. Translating gives CASSSGPRVNEQFF.

CDR3 DNA: TGTGCCAGCAGCTTATTGGTGCAGCCCTCCACTGGAAACACCATATATTTT. As protein: CASSLLVQPSTGNTIYF. The rearrangement uses TRBV7-8 and TRBJ1-3; no definite D call. Trimming stripped 2 bases from V and 2 bases from J, with 16 bases between. The CDR3 runs to 17 residues. The germline gives CDR1 SGHVS, CDR2 FQNEAQ.

CDR3 residues: CASRGPDSYNSPLHF. The CDR3 bases are TGTGCCAGCAGGGGTCCTGACTCCTATAATTCACCCCTCCACTTT. The chain recombines TRBV6-1 with TRBJ1-6; D is ambiguous. The CDR3 loop spans 15 amino acids. CDR1 is MNHNS, CDR2 SASEGT, per germline. V was trimmed by 6 bases and J by 0 bases, leaving 9 bases between them.

This clone was seen only once. The chain joins TRBV5-6 to TRBJ2-7; tentatively, D is TRBD1 (5 bases). CDR3 length: 14 amino acids. V lost 0 bases to trimming and J lost 7 bases, with 14 bases between them. CDR1 and CDR2 from the germline V gene are SGHDT and YYEEEE. The CDR3 here is CASSLAPGLEEQYF. CDR3 sequence (DNA): TGTGCCAGCAGCTTGGCCCCAGGGTTGGAGGAGCAGTACTTC.